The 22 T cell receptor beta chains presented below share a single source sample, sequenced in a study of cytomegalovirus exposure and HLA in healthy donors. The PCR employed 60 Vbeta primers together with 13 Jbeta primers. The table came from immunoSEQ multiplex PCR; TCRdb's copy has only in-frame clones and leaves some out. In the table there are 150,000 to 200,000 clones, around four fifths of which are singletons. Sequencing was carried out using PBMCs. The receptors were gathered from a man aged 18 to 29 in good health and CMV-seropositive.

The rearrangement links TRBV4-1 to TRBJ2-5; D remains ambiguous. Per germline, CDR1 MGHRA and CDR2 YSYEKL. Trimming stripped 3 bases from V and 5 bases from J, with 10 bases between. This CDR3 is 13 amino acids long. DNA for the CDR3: TGCGCCAGCAGCCAGTTTCTCGGGGAGACCCAGTACTTC. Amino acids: CASSQFLGETQYF.

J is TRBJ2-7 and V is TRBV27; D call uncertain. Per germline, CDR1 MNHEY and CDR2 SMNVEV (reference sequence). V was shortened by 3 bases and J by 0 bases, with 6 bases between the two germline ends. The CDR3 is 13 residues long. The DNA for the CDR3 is TGTGCCAGCAGTTTTATCGGCTCCTACGAGCAGTACTTC. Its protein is CASSFIGSYEQYF.

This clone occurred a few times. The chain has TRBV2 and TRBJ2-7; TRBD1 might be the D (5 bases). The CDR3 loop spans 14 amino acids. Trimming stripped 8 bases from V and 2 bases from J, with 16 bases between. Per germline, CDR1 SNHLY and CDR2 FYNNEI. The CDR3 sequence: CASVRLQGTYEQYF. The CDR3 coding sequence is TGTGCCAGCGTCCGGCTTCAGGGTACCTACGAGCAGTACTTC.

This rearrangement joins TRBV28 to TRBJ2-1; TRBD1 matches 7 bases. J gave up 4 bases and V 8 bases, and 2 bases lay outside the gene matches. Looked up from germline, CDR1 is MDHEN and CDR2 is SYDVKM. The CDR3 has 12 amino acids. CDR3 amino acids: CASGTVYNEQFF. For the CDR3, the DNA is TGTGCCAGCGGGACAGTATACAATGAGCAGTTCTTC.

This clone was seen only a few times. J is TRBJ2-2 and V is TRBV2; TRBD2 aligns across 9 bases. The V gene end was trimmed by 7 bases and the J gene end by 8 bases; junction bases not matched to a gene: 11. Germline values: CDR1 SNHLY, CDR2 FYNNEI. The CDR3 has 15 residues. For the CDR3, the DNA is TGTGCCAGCACCCTTAATCTAGCGGGAATGGGGGAGCTGTTTTTT. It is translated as CASTLNLAGMGELFF.

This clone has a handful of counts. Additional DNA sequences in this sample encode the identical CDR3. CDR3 nucleotides: TGTGCCAGCAGCTTAGCCAGGAACACTGAAGCTTTCTTT. Amino acids: CASSLARNTEAFF. The chain joins TRBV7-2 to TRBJ1-1; D remains ambiguous. V dropped 0 bases and J dropped 1 base, with 3 bases sitting between them. This CDR3 region has 13 residues. The germline gives CDR1 SGHTA, CDR2 FQGNSA.

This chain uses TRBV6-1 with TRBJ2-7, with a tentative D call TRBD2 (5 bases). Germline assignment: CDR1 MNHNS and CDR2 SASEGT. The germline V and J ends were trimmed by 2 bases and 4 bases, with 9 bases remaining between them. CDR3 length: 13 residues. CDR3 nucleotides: TGTGCCAGCAGTGAAAGTCGAGGGTACGAGCAGTACTTC. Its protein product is CASSESRGYEQYF.

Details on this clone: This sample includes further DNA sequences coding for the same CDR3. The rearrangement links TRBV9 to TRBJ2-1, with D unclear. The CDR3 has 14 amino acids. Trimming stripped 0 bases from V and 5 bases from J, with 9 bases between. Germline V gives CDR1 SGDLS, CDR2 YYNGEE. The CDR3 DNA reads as TGTGCCAGCAGCGTAGGGCTAGTCAACAATGAGCAGTTCTTC. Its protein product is CASSVGLVNNEQFF. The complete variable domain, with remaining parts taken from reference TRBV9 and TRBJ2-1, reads DSGVTQTPKHLITATGQRVTLRCSPRSGDLSVYWYQQSLDQGLQFLIQYYNGEERAKGNILERFSAQQFPDLHSELNLSSLELGDSALYFCASSVGLVNNEQFFGPGTRLTVL.

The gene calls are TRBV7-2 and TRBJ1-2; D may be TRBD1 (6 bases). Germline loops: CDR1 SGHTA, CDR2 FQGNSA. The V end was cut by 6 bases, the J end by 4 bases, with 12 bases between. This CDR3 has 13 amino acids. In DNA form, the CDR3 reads TGTGCCAGCAGGCAAGGGGGTGCCTATGGCTACACCTTC. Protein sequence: CASRQGGAYGYTF. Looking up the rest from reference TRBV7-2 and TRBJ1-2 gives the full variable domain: GAGVSQSPSNKVTEKGKDVELRCDPISGHTALYWYRQSLGQGLEFLIYFQGNSAPDKSGLPSDRFSAERTGGSVSTLTIQRTQQEDSAVYLCASRQGGAYGYTFGSGTRLTVV.

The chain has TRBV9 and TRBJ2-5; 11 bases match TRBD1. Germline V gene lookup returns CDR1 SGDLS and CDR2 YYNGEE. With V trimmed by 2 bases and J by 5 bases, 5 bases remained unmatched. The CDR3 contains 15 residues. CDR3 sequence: CASSVGTGGRETQYF. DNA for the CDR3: TGTGCCAGCAGCGTTGGGACAGGGGGAAGGGAGACCCAGTACTTC.

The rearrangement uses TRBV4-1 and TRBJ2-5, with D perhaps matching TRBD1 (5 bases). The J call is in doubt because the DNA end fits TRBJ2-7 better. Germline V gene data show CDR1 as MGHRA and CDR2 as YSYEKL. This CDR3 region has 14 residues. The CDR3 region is CASSQVGVAYEQYF. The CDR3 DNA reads TGCGCCAGCAGCCAAGTAGGGGTAGCCTACGAGCAGTACTTC.

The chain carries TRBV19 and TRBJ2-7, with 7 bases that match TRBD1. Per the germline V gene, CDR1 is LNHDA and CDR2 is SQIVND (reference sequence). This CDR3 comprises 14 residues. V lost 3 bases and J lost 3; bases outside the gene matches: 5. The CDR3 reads CASSISTGIYEQYF. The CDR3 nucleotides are TGTGCCAGTAGTATCTCGACAGGGATCTACGAGCAGTACTTC.

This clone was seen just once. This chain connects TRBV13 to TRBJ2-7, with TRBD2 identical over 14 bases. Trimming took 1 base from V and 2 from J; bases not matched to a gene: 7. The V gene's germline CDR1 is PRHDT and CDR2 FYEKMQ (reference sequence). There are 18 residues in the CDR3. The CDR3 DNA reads TGTGCCAGCAGCTTAGTGGGACTAGCGGGAGAGGGGGCCTACGAGCAGTACTTC. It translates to CASSLVGLAGEGAYEQYF.

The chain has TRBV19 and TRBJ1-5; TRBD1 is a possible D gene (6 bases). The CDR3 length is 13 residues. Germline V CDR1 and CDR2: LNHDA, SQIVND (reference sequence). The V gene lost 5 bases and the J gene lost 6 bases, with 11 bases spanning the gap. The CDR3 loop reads CASSSRGGQPQHF. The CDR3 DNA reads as TGTGCCAGTAGTTCCAGGGGTGGTCAGCCCCAGCATTTT.

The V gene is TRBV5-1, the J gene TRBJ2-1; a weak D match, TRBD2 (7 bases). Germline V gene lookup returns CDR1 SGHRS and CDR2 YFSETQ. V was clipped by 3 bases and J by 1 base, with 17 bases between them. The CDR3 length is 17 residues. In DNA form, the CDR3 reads TGCGCCAGCAGCTCCCTAGTGGGGGGGCGGTCCTACAATGAGCAGTTCTTC. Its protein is CASSSLVGGRSYNEQFF.

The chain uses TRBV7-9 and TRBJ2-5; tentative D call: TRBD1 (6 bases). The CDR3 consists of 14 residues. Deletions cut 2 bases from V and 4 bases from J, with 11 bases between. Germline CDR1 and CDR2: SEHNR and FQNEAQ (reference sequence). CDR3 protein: CASSLPGEGETQYF. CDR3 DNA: TGTGCCAGCAGCTTACCAGGGGAAGGAGAGACCCAGTACTTC.

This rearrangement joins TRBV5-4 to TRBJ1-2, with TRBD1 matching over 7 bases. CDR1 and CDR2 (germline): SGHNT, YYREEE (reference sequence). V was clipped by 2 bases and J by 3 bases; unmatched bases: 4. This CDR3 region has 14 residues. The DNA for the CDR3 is TGTGCCAGCAGCTTTGGACAGGTGGACTATGGCTACACCTTC. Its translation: CASSFGQVDYGYTF.

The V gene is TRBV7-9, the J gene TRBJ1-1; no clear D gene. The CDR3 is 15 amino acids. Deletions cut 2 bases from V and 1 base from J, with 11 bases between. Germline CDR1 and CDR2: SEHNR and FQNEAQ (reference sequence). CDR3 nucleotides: TGTGCCAGCAGCTTAACCAGGCTCCAGAACACTGAAGCTTTCTTT. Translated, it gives CASSLTRLQNTEAFF.

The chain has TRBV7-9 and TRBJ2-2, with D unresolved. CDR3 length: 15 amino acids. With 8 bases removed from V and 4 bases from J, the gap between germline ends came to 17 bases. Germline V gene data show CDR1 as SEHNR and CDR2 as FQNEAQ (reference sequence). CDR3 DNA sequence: TGTGCCAGCTCCTTCGACACATTGGTCACCGGGGAGCTGTTTTTT. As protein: CASSFDTLVTGELFF.

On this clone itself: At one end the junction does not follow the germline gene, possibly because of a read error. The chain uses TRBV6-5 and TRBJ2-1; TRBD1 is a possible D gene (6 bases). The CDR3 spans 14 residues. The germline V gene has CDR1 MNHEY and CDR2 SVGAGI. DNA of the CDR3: TGTGCCAGCAGTGACTCAGGGGATATGAATGAGCAGTTCTTC. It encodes CASSDSGDMNEQFF.

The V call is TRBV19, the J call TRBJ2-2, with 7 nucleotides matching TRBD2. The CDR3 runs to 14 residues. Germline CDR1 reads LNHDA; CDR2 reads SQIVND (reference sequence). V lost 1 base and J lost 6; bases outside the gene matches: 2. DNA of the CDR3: TGTGCCAGTAGTATAGTGGGAGGGGCCGGGGAGCTGTTTTTT. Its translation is CASSIVGGAGELFF.

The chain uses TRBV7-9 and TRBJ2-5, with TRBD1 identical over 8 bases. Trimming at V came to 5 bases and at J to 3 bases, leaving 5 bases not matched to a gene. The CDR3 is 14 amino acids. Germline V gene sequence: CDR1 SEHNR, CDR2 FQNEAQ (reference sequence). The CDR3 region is CASSGQGFEETQYF. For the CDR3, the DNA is TGTGCCAGCAGCGGACAGGGTTTTGAAGAGACCCAGTACTTC.